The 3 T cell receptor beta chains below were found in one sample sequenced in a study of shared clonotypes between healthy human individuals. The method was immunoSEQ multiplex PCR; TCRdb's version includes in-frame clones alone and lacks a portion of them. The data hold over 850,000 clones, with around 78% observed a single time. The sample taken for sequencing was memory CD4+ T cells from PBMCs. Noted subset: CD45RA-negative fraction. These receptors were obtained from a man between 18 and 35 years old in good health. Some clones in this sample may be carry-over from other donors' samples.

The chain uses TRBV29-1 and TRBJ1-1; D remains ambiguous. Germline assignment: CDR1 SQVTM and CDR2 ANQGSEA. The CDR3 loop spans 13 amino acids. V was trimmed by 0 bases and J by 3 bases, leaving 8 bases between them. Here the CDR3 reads CSVEDYWYTEAFF. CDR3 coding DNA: TGCAGCGTTGAAGATTATTGGTACACTGAAGCTTTCTTT. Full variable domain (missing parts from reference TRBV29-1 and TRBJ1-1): SAVISQKPSRDICQRGTSLTIQCQVDSQVTMMFWYRQQPGQSLTLIATANQGSEATYESGFVIDKFPISRPNLTFSTLTVSNMSPEDSSIYLCSVEDYWYTEAFFGQGTRLTVV.

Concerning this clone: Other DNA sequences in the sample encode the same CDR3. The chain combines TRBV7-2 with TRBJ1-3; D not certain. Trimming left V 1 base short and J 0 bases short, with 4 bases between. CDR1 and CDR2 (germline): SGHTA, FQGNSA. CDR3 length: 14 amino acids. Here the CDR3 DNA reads TGTGCCAGCAGCTTAGGACCCTCTGGAAACACCATATATTTT. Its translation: CASSLGPSGNTIYF.

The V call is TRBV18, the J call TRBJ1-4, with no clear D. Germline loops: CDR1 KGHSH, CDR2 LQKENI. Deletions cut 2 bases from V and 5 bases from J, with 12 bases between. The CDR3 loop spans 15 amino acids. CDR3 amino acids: CASSPGGIANEKLFF. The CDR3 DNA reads TGTGCCAGCTCACCAGGAGGGATCGCGAATGAAAAACTGTTTTTT.